A single sample gave rise to the 26 T cell receptor beta chains below, sequenced in a study of radiation and T cells in renal cell carcinoma. Stated time point: blood 4 weeks post-SBRT, at nephrectomy. Documented treatment: 15 Gy SBRT to primary tumor, nephrectomy 4 weeks later. Here immunoSEQ multiplex PCR was the method, and the copy in TCRdb shows in-frame clones only, minus some. This table has 150,000 to 200,000 clones, approximately 90% appearing once. Sequencing was performed on blood, taken from a patient whose treatment included radiotherapy and nephrectomy. Source of these receptors: a woman aged 45-65 years with renal cell carcinoma.

The chain carries TRBV6-5 and TRBJ2-4, with D possibly TRBD2 on 6 matching bases. Trimming removed 7 bases from V and 7 bases from J, with 20 bases in between. The CDR3 length is 15 residues. The germline CDR1 and CDR2 sequences are MNHEY and SVGAGI. CDR3 sequence (DNA): TGTGCCAGCACCAAACCGGAGGGCCCAGGGAACATTCAGTACTTC. Encoded protein: CASTKPEGPGNIQYF.

This chain connects TRBV6-5 to TRBJ2-2, with D possibly called TRBD1 or TRBD2 (6 bases each). This CDR3 has 14 amino acids. Trimming took off 3 bases at V and 7 bases at J, with 12 bases between the two ends. In germline, CDR1 is MNHEY, CDR2 SVGAGI. The CDR3 reads CASSYWGASGELFF. Written as DNA, the CDR3 is TGTGCCAGCAGTTATTGGGGGGCTAGCGGGGAGCTGTTTTTT.

This clone was seen only once. The V and J genes are TRBV2 and TRBJ2-7, with no clear D. Germline V gene data show CDR1 as SNHLY and CDR2 as FYNNEI. The CDR3 is 15 residues long. Between the trimmed V and J ends, which lost 3 bases and 2 bases, there was a span of 14 bases. CDR3 region: CASSERTAKAYEQYF. The CDR3 DNA sequence: TGTGCCAGCAGTGAGAGGACGGCAAAGGCCTACGAGCAGTACTTC.

This sequence joins TRBV25-1 and TRBJ2-1, with 10 bases that match TRBD2. CDR1 and CDR2 (germline): MGHDK, SYGVNS. The trim removed 3 bases at V and 8 bases at J, leaving 13 bases unmatched. The CDR3 runs 17 residues. This chain's CDR3 is CASSDWQRGGGRDEQFF. The CDR3 bases are TGTGCCAGCAGTGATTGGCAGCGGGGGGGCGGTAGGGATGAGCAGTTCTTC. The full variable domain, with the rest looked up from reference TRBV25-1 and TRBJ2-1, is EADIYQTPRYLVIGTGKKITLECSQTMGHDKMYWYQQDPGMELHLIHYSYGVNSTEKGDLSSESTVSRIRTEHFPLTLESARPSHTSQYLCASSDWQRGGGRDEQFFGPGTRLTVL.

As for this clone: Within the sample, other DNA sequences also encode this same CDR3. The V call is TRBV6-5, the J call TRBJ2-1, with D unresolved. The CDR3 is 13 residues long. V lost 0 bases and J lost 3, with 3 bases in between. CDR1 and CDR2 from the germline V gene are MNHEY and SVGAGI. CDR3 region: CASSYSSYNEQFF. The CDR3 coding sequence is TGTGCCAGCAGTTACTCGAGCTACAATGAGCAGTTCTTC.

This chain links TRBV5-4 with TRBJ2-5; D call uncertain. V shed 2 bases and J shed 2 bases, with 7 bases lying between them. CDR1 is SGHNT, CDR2 YYREEE, per germline (reference sequence). This CDR3 has 13 amino acids. This chain's CDR3 is CASSLGRQETQYF. The CDR3 DNA follows: TGTGCCAGCAGCTTAGGACGTCAAGAGACCCAGTACTTC. Full variable domain (remainder filled in from reference TRBV5-4 and TRBJ2-5): ETGVTQSPTHLIKTRGQQVTLRCSSQSGHNTVSWYQQALGQGPQFIFQYYREEENGRGNFPPRFSGLQFPNYSSELNVNALELDDSALYLCASSLGRQETQYFGPGTRLLVL.

This clone was seen only once. V is TRBV7-2 and J is TRBJ1-1; D is unresolved. CDR3 length equals 14 residues. Per the germline V gene, CDR1 is SGHTA and CDR2 is FQGNSA. V was cut by 3 bases and J by 0 bases, with 8 bases left in between. CDR3: CASSLGVMNTEAFF. The CDR3 coding sequence is TGTGCCAGCAGCTTGGGTGTAATGAACACTGAAGCTTTCTTT.

The chain joins TRBV30 to TRBJ2-3; a possible D gene is TRBD1 (5 bases). The CDR3 covers 14 residues. Germline V gene lookup returns CDR1 GTSNPN and CDR2 SVGIG (reference sequence). V shed 1 base and J shed 2 bases, with 10 bases lying between them. CDR3 protein: CAWSGRGFTDTQYF. The CDR3 bases are TGTGCCTGGAGTGGAAGGGGATTCACAGATACGCAGTATTTT.

The chain employs TRBV19 and TRBJ2-1, with no clear D. The CDR3 is made up of 13 amino acids. Germline-derived CDR1 and CDR2 are LNHDA and SQIVND (reference sequence). V was cut by 6 bases and J by 12 bases, with 18 bases left in between. The CDR3 here is CASRVDPTSRQFF. The DNA for the CDR3 is TGTGCCAGTAGAGTCGACCCCACAAGTCGGCAGTTCTTC. The full variable domain, its missing parts supplied by reference TRBV19 and TRBJ2-1, is DGGITQSPKYLFRKEGQNVTLSCEQNLNHDAMYWYRQDPGQGLRLIYYSQIVNDFQKGDIAEGYSVSREKKESFPLTVTSAQKNPTAFYLCASRVDPTSRQFFGPGTRLTVL.

The chain recombines TRBV27 with TRBJ2-7; D perhaps matches TRBD2 (5 bases). Germline CDR1 is MNHEY and CDR2 is SMNVEV (reference sequence). This CDR3 has 11 amino acids. Deletions cut 9 bases from V and 3 bases from J, with 9 bases between. The CDR3 DNA is TGTGCCAGTTCGGGAAACTACGAGCAGTACTTC. Its translation is CASSGNYEQYF.

V is TRBV6-5 and J is TRBJ1-2; perhaps TRBD1 as D (5 bases). The V gene's germline CDR1 is MNHEY and CDR2 SVGAGI. The CDR3 covers 12 residues. V was shortened by 8 bases and J by 7 bases, with 14 bases between the two germline ends. The CDR3 bases are TGTGCCAGCTTCCTCAGGGTGGGTGGCTACACCTTC. It specifies CASFLRVGGYTF.

A single count supports this clone. The rearrangement uses TRBV9 and TRBJ2-2; D uncertain. Trimming removed 2 bases from V and 1 base from J, with 9 bases in between. CDR1 and CDR2 from the germline V gene are SGDLS and YYNGEE. The CDR3 extends over 15 amino acids. This chain's CDR3 is CASSVSGQNTGELFF. As DNA, the CDR3 is TGTGCCAGCAGCGTCTCGGGCCAGAACACCGGGGAGCTGTTTTTT.

This chain joins TRBV9 and TRBJ1-2; TRBD1 aligns across 7 bases. The germline V gene encodes CDR1 SGDLS and CDR2 YYNGEE. This CDR3 is 13 amino acids long. The V and J ends lost 3 bases and 4 bases, in that order; junction bases with no gene match: 3. CDR3 sequence: CASSAGTAYGYTF. Written as DNA, the CDR3 is TGTGCCAGCAGCGCCGGGACAGCCTATGGCTACACCTTC.

CDR3 amino acids: CASSTKQGKPPTNTQYF. The CDR3 DNA follows: TGTGCCAGTAGTACTAAACAGGGAAAACCACCAACGAATACGCAGTATTTT. V and J are TRBV19 and TRBJ2-3, with D possibly matching TRBD1 (6 bases). CDR1 is LNHDA and CDR2 is SQIVND in the germline V gene (reference sequence). Trimming pared 4 bases from V and 7 bases from J, leaving 24 bases between. The CDR3 spans 17 residues.

The chain has TRBV5-1 and TRBJ1-4; 11 bases match TRBD1. The CDR3 runs 15 residues. V was clipped by 3 bases and J by 7 bases; unmatched bases: 5. Looked up from germline, CDR1 is SGHRS and CDR2 is YFSETQ. CDR3 sequence (DNA): TGCGCCAGCAGCTGGGGGACAGGGGGTTCTGAAAAACTGTTTTTT. The encoded protein is CASSWGTGGSEKLFF.

This clone was seen only a few times. The chain employs TRBV7-9 and TRBJ1-1, with 9 bases fitting TRBD1. J lost 10 bases, V lost 3 bases, and 6 bases had no gene match. From germline, CDR1 is SEHNR and CDR2 FQNEAQ (reference sequence). The CDR3 runs to 13 residues. The CDR3, as DNA: TGTGCCAGCAGCTTCACAGGGGGCGCGGGAGCTTTCTTT. It codes for CASSFTGGAGAFF.

This clone showed up just once. V usage is TRBV12-5 and J usage is TRBJ1-5; D gene uncertain. Trimming pared 0 bases from V and 4 bases from J, leaving 22 bases between. The germline V gene encodes CDR1 LGHNT and CDR2 FRNRAP. The CDR3 has 19 residues. CDR3 nucleotides: TGTGCTAGTGGTTTGGTACTCGTACTTGACCGACCAAGGAATCAGCCCCAGCATTTT. Encoded protein: CASGLVLVLDRPRNQPQHF.

The chain carries TRBV13 and TRBJ2-7; possible D gene TRBD1, 6 bases. The CDR3 contains 13 residues. CDR1 and CDR2 from the germline V gene are PRHDT and FYEKMQ (reference sequence). The ends were cut back, 6 bases at V and 5 bases at J, with 14 bases in the middle. In DNA, the CDR3 is TGTGCCAGCAGATTTACAGGGAACCACGAGCAGTACTTC. Translating it yields CASRFTGNHEQYF.

The rearrangement links TRBV9 to TRBJ2-3, with 8 bases fitting TRBD2. J lost 6 bases, V lost 0 bases, and 6 bases had no gene match. This CDR3 has 15 residues. CDR1 and CDR2 (germline): SGDLS, YYNGEE. The CDR3 sequence: CASSVVPGGADTQYF. In DNA form, the CDR3 reads TGTGCCAGCAGCGTAGTCCCGGGGGGGGCGGATACGCAGTATTTT.

This clone was detected once. DNA of the CDR3: TGTGCCAGCAGACAGTACAATGAGCAGTTCTTC. Protein: CASRQYNEQFF. The genes are TRBV6-5 and TRBJ2-1; D is unresolved. Germline CDR1 and CDR2: MNHEY and SVGAGI. The CDR3 consists of 11 residues. Trimming pared 6 bases from V and 4 bases from J, leaving 4 bases between.

The chain couples TRBV2 to TRBJ1-1; D not certain. V gave up 6 bases and J gave up 10 bases, with 18 bases separating them. Germline CDR1 is SNHLY and CDR2 is FYNNEI. The length of the CDR3 is 13 residues. The CDR3 coding sequence is TGTGCCAGCAGCGAAACACTTATGACGGCAGCTTTCTTT. Amino acid sequence: CASSETLMTAAFF.

This sequence joins TRBV25-1 and TRBJ1-1, with a weak D call TRBD1 (6 bases). The length of the CDR3 is 15 residues. The germline V gene has CDR1 MGHDK and CDR2 SYGVNS. Trimming took 0 bases from V and 2 from J, leaving 10 bases between them. The CDR3, as DNA: TGTGCCAGCAGTGAATATCGGGACAACAACACTGAAGCTTTCTTT. It codes for CASSEYRDNNTEAFF.

The J gene is TRBJ1-2, the V gene TRBV5-1; D perhaps matches TRBD1 (5 bases). Germline loops: CDR1 SGHRS, CDR2 YFSETQ. The CDR3 is 16 residues long. V lost 0 bases and J 7 bases, leaving 19 bases between the germline ends. CDR3 sequence: CASSLGSGDGGAGYTF. The CDR3 region has the DNA TGCGCCAGCAGCTTGGGATCCGGGGACGGCGGAGCTGGCTACACCTTC.

This chain connects TRBV4-2 to TRBJ1-5; maybe TRBD1 (5 bases). V lost 0 bases, J lost 7 bases, and 19 bases lay in between. Germline CDR1 is LGHNA and CDR2 is YNFKEQ. There are 17 residues in the CDR3. The CDR3, as DNA: TGTGCCAGCAGCCAAGATGGGGCCAGTTCTGTGAGGCAGCCCCAGCATTTT. Amino acid sequence: CASSQDGASSVRQPQHF.

The genes are TRBV6-1 and TRBJ1-2; D is ambiguous. V was shortened by 8 bases and J by 0 bases, with 13 bases between the two germline ends. This CDR3 region has 14 residues. Germline lookup yields CDR1 MNHNS and CDR2 SASEGT. The CDR3 DNA follows: TGTGCCAGCGTCCGGACCATTTCTAACTATGGCTACACCTTC. It translates to CASVRTISNYGYTF.

V is TRBV2 and J is TRBJ2-2; perhaps TRBD2 as D (5 bases). Germline V gene lookup returns CDR1 SNHLY and CDR2 FYNNEI. V shed 8 bases and J shed 8 bases, with 15 bases lying between them. This CDR3 is built from 13 residues. The CDR3 reads CASAPNGEGELFF. CDR3 coding DNA: TGTGCCAGCGCCCCAAACGGGGAGGGGGAGCTGTTTTTT.